This is a list of T cell receptor beta chains from one sample in a study of control samples from healthy donors and cancer patients. TCRdb's copy holds only in-frame clones and misses some; the assay was immunoSEQ multiplex PCR. The profile shows more than 20,000 clones, more than 70% of them singletons. What was sequenced was PBMCs. These receptor sequences come from a man aged 60-69 years with head and neck cancer. Both conserved end residues are part of each CDR3. Each record gives: J gene, D gene, V gene, clone size, CDR3 DNA, CDR3 protein. A D gene is named only where the DNA matches it firmly. The listing skips clone size in some rows; elsewhere it reads once, few, many or a size class.

>TRBJ1-2|TRBD1|TRBV3-1/TRBV3-2|NA
TGTGCCAGCAGCCCGAGACAGGGCCAGGGGTATGGCTACACCTTC
CASSPRQGQGYGYTF
>TRBJ2-5|TRBD1|TRBV5-1|NA
TGCGCCAGCAGCTTGGTAGGGGGCGCAGGAGGAGAGACCCAGTACTTC
CASSLVGGAGGETQYF
>TRBJ1-5|NA|TRBV7-8|NA
TGTGCCAGCAGCTGGACGGTGTATAGCAATCAGCCCCAGCATTTT
CASSWTVYSNQPQHF
>TRBJ2-5|TRBD2|TRBV2|NA
TGTGCCAGCCCGGGACTAGCAGGGGGGGAGACCCAGTACTTC
CASPGLAGGETQYF
>TRBJ1-1|TRBD1|TRBV6-1|NA
TGTGCCAGCAGTGACCTGACAGGGGGTCGGACTGAAGCTTTCTTT
CASSDLTGGRTEAFF
>TRBJ2-3|TRBD2|TRBV5-6|NA
TGTGCCAGCAGCGGGGCGGGAGGGGACACAGATACGCAGTATTTT
CASSGAGGDTDTQYF
>TRBJ1-2|NA|TRBV6-6|NA
TGTGCCAGCAGCCCGGACCCTAACTATGGCTACACCTTC
CASSPDPNYGYTF
>TRBJ1-4|NA|TRBV9|NA
TGTGCCAGCAGCGTAGATGGTTCTCTAGGTGAAAAACTGTTTTTT
CASSVDGSLGEKLFF
>TRBJ1-5|NA|TRBV2|NA
TGTGCCAGCAGTCGGAATCAGCCCCAGCATTTT
CASSRNQPQHF
>TRBJ1-2|NA|TRBV6-5|NA
TGTGCCAGCAGTACCACGACCGGGACCTCTGGCTACACCTTC
CASSTTTGTSGYTF
>TRBJ1-4|NA|TRBV5-5|NA
TGTGCCAGCAGCTTGGATTCGGGGGGCGATGAAAAACTGTTTTTT
CASSLDSGGDEKLFF
>TRBJ2-1|NA|TRBV4-1|NA
TGCGCCAGCAGCCAAGCCGGCGGCGCCTACAATGAGCAGTTCTTC
CASSQAGGAYNEQFF
>TRBJ2-1|TRBD2|TRBV11-2|NA
TGTGCCAGCAGCATAGCGGGTCCAACTGCTAATGAGCAGTTCTTC
CASSIAGPTANEQFF
>TRBJ2-7|TRBD2|TRBV30|few
TGTGCCTGGATACGGACTAGCGGGTCGTACGAGCAGTACTTC
CAWIRTSGSYEQYF
>TRBJ1-1|TRBD1|TRBV7-6|NA
TGTGCCAGCAGCTTAGCGACAGGGAGCACTGAAGCTTTCTTT
CASSLATGSTEAFF
>TRBJ1-6|NA|TRBV18|once
TGTGCCAGCTCGCGCCAGGGGCAGGGAATGGAGTCACCCCTCCACTTT
CASSRQGQGMESPLHF
>TRBJ1-3|NA|TRBV7-9|NA
TGTGCCAGCAGCTTAGTGTCGGCCGGGGGAAACACCATATATTTT
CASSLVSAGGNTIYF
>TRBJ2-5|TRBD1|TRBV7-8|NA
TGTGCCAGCTCGGGACAGGGGATATCAGAGACCCAGTACTTC
CASSGQGISETQYF
>TRBJ2-1|TRBD1|TRBV27|NA
TGTGCCAGCAGTTTATCGGGACAGTACCTCTCGCTCTCCTACAATGAGCAGTTCTTC
CASSLSGQYLSLSYNEQFF
>TRBJ2-4|NA|TRBV5-1|NA
TGCGCCAGCAGCTTGACCTCGGGACAAATTCAGTACTTC
CASSLTSGQIQYF
>TRBJ2-5|NA|TRBV5-1|NA
TGCGCCAGCAGCTTGGGGCCTCAAGAGACCCAGTACTTC
CASSLGPQETQYF
>TRBJ2-3|TRBD1|TRBV18|few
TGTGCCAGCTCACTTGGACAGGCTTCAGATACGCAGTATTTT
CASSLGQASDTQYF
>TRBJ2-3|NA|TRBV7-9|NA
TGTGCCAGCAGCTTACAGGGAATCACAGATACGCAGTATTTT
CASSLQGITDTQYF
>TRBJ2-3|TRBD1|TRBV7-8|NA
TGTGCCAGCAGCTTAGGGGGACAGGGTTGGATAGATACGCAGTATTTT
CASSLGGQGWIDTQYF
>TRBJ2-4|NA|TRBV11-2|NA
TGTGCCAGCAGCTACGACCTGACCCGGAGCATTCAGTACTTC
CASSYDLTRSIQYF
>TRBJ1-6|TRBD1|TRBV6-5|NA
TGTGCCAGCAGTTACCGCGGGACAGCTAATTCACCCCTCCACTTT
CASSYRGTANSPLHF
>TRBJ2-7|NA|TRBV27|few
TGTGCCAGCCAGGGGTTGTCGGAAAGCTACGAGCAGTACTTC
CASQGLSESYEQYF
>TRBJ2-6|NA|TRBV14|NA
TGTGCCAGCAGCCAGGTTTACAGGAGCTCTGGGGCCAACGTCCTGACTTTC
CASSQVYRSSGANVLTF
>TRBJ2-1|TRBD2|TRBV9|few
TGTGCCAGCAGCGTAGTTGCGGGAGGCCCCTTGGAGACCTACAATGAGCAGTTCTTC
CASSVVAGGPLETYNEQFF
>TRBJ1-4|NA|TRBV13|NA
TGTGCCAGCAGCTTTAAAAGGGTGGAAGAAAAACTGTTTTTT
CASSFKRVEEKLFF
>TRBJ1-6|NA|TRBV11-3|NA
TGTGCCAGCAGCTTAGTGACGGGAGCACCCCTCCACTTT
CASSLVTGAPLHF
>TRBJ2-1|NA|TRBV6-5|NA
TGTGCCAGCAGCCCAGGGAGCGACTACAATGAGCAGTTCTTC
CASSPGSDYNEQFF
>TRBJ2-7|NA|TRBV7-2|NA
TGTGCCTGTCAACAGAGAAGCTCCTACGAGCAGTACTTC
CACQQRSSYEQYF
>TRBJ2-1|TRBD2|TRBV7-6|NA
TGTGCCAGCGCCTTGGGGGGGAGGGAGCAGTTCTTC
CASALGGREQFF
>TRBJ2-5|NA|TRBV6-6|NA
TGTGCCAGCAGTTACCTACCTCGAGAGACCCAGTACTTC
CASSYLPRETQYF
>TRBJ2-1|TRBD2|TRBV6-1|NA
TGTGCCAGCAGTGACCCTCCGGCGGGAGGCGACAATGAGCAGTTCTTC
CASSDPPAGGDNEQFF
>TRBJ1-2|NA|TRBV30|NA
TGTGCCTGGAGTGTGGGCAGGAACTATGGCTACACCTTC
CAWSVGRNYGYTF
>TRBJ2-3|NA|TRBV18|NA
TGTGCCAGCTCACCCCCGGCGGCAGATACGCAGTATTTT
CASSPPAADTQYF
>TRBJ1-6|NA|TRBV19|NA
TGTGCCAGTAGTACCCCCGGGGGCAATTCACCCCTCCACTTT
CASSTPGGNSPLHF
>TRBJ1-1|NA|TRBV12-3/TRBV12-4|NA
TGTGCCAGCAGCCCCCTCATGAACACTGAAGCTTTCTTT
CASSPLMNTEAFF
>TRBJ2-5|NA|TRBV2|NA
TGTGCCAGCAAGCGGTTGTCACAAGAGACCCAGTACTTC
CASKRLSQETQYF